The 26 T cell receptor beta chains given below trace back to one sample, sequenced in a study of OX40 agonist ivuxolimab in advanced cancers. TCRdb keeps only in-frame clones here, not all; method: immunoSEQ multiplex PCR. The repertoire includes tens of thousands of clones, more than 85% of them detected once, and about 0.71% sits in the top ten. The sample consisted of CD4+ or CD8+ T cells sorted from blood, taken in a trial of the OX40 agonist ivuxolimab. These receptors originate from an adult with an advanced solid tumor such as melanoma, head and neck, liver or kidney cancer.

This sequence joins TRBV4-3 and TRBJ1-1, with D unresolved. With 1 base removed from V and 3 bases from J, the gap between germline ends came to 18 bases. The CDR3 totals 17 residues. CDR1 and CDR2 (germline): LGHNA, YSLEER. CDR3 region: CASSQVWERATDTEAFF. Here the CDR3 DNA reads TGCGCCAGCAGCCAAGTTTGGGAGAGGGCTACGGACACTGAAGCTTTCTTT.

The rearrangement joins TRBV4-1 to TRBJ1-3; the D is unclear. Trimming took 3 bases from V and 0 from J, leaving 3 bases between them. CDR3 length equals 13 residues. The germline gives CDR1 MGHRA, CDR2 YSYEKL. The CDR3 DNA reads TGCGCCAGCAGCCAGGACTCTGGAAACACCATATATTTT. Translated, it gives CASSQDSGNTIYF.

This chain joins TRBV9 and TRBJ1-2; D not resolved. The CDR3 has 13 residues. The germline V and J ends were trimmed by 2 bases and 6 bases, with 11 bases remaining between them. CDR1 is SGDLS, CDR2 YYNGEE, per germline. The CDR3 protein is CASSVGHRDGYTF. CDR3 DNA: TGTGCCAGCAGCGTGGGCCATCGGGATGGCTACACCTTC.

The chain links TRBV4-3 to TRBJ2-7; the D gene is possibly TRBD2 (6 bases). The germline V and J ends were trimmed by 1 base and 1 base, with 14 bases remaining between them. CDR1 is LGHNA and CDR2 is YSLEER in the germline V gene. The CDR3 is 16 residues long. The CDR3 nucleotides are TGCGCCAGCAGCCAAGTTACGGGGGTGGGGTCCTACGAGCAGTACTTC. Its translation: CASSQVTGVGSYEQYF.

The chain employs TRBV14 and TRBJ1-4; 9 nucleotides align to TRBD1. This CDR3 has 13 amino acids. Trimming cost V 6 bases and J 8 bases; bases outside gene matches: 4. Germline lookup yields CDR1 SGHDN and CDR2 FVKESK. Here the CDR3 DNA reads TGTGCCAGCAGGGGACAGGGTGGAGAAAAACTGTTTTTT. Residues: CASRGQGGEKLFF.

V usage is TRBV28 and J usage is TRBJ2-7; D might be TRBD2 (5 bases). CDR3 length: 15 amino acids. Germline V gene sequence: CDR1 MDHEN, CDR2 SYDVKM. V lost 2 bases to trimming and J lost 0 bases, with 11 bases between them. The CDR3 loop reads CASSLEGESSYEQYF. In DNA form, the CDR3 reads TGTGCCAGCAGTTTAGAGGGTGAGAGCTCCTACGAGCAGTACTTC.

The chain combines TRBV9 with TRBJ1-5, with TRBD1 matching over 7 bases. The CDR3 runs to 15 residues. J was trimmed by 6 bases and V by 4 bases; bases with no gene match: 10. Germline V CDR1 and CDR2: SGDLS, YYNGEE. The CDR3 bases are TGTGCCAGCAGCACCAGACAGGGCTTAGCTCAGCCCCAGCATTTT. Amino acid sequence: CASSTRQGLAQPQHF. Combining the CDR3 with reference TRBV9 and TRBJ1-5 gives the whole variable domain DSGVTQTPKHLITATGQRVTLRCSPRSGDLSVYWYQQSLDQGLQFLIQYYNGEERAKGNILERFSAQQFPDLHSELNLSSLELGDSALYFCASSTRQGLAQPQHFGDGTRLSIL.

V and J are TRBV7-9 and TRBJ2-2; 7 bases are shared with TRBD2. The J segment lost 8 bases and the V segment lost 2 bases, leaving 14 bases of the junction unmatched. This CDR3 has 17 amino acids. Germline V CDR1 and CDR2: SEHNR, FQNEAQ (reference sequence). CDR3 loop: CASSLRSGRETFGELFF. CDR3 coding DNA: TGTGCCAGCAGCTTAAGATCGGGGCGGGAGACGTTTGGGGAGCTGTTTTTT.

This clone was observed a handful of times. The chain combines TRBV28 with TRBJ1-5; D gene ambiguous. Per the germline V gene, CDR1 is MDHEN and CDR2 is SYDVKM. V dropped 2 bases and J dropped 0 bases, with 17 bases sitting between them. This CDR3 spans 18 amino acids. This CDR3 is CASSLIESRKYSNQPQHF. In DNA form, the CDR3 reads TGTGCCAGCAGTTTAATTGAATCGAGAAAATATAGCAATCAGCCCCAGCATTTT.

The gene calls are TRBV28 and TRBJ2-5; D is undetermined. CDR1 and CDR2 (germline): MDHEN, SYDVKM. Trimming left V 7 bases short and J 5 bases short, with 17 bases between. CDR3 length: 14 amino acids. This CDR3 reads CASTLRSFFETQYF. The CDR3 nucleotides read TGTGCCAGCACCCTTCGTAGTTTCTTTGAGACCCAGTACTTC. The full variable domain, completed using reference TRBV28 and TRBJ2-5, is DVKVTQSSRYLVKRTGEKVFLECVQDMDHENMFWYRQDPGLGLRLIYFSYDVKMKEKGDIPEGYSVSREKKERFSLILESASTNQTSMYLCASTLRSFFETQYFGPGTRLLVL.

CDR3: CASSQRTRANYGYTF. CDR3 nucleotide sequence: TGCGCCAGCAGCCAAAGGACAAGGGCTAACTATGGCTACACCTTC. The rearrangement joins TRBV4-3 to TRBJ1-2, with a tentative D call TRBD1 (5 bases). The germline V and J ends were trimmed by 2 bases and 0 bases, with 10 bases remaining between them. Germline V gene data show CDR1 as LGHNA and CDR2 as YSLEER. This CDR3 region has 15 residues.

The chain recombines TRBV6-5 with TRBJ2-3; TRBD2 matches at 9 bases. The CDR3 consists of 14 residues. Trimming cost V 5 bases and J 6 bases; bases outside gene matches: 6. The germline gives CDR1 MNHEY, CDR2 SVGAGI. CDR3 protein: CASSSSGRWDTQYF. The DNA of the CDR3 is TGTGCCAGCAGTAGTAGCGGGAGATGGGATACGCAGTATTTT.

The chain is built from TRBV19 and TRBJ1-5, with D unresolved. Trimming cost V 7 bases and J 3 bases, with 10 bases left between them. The CDR3 length is 13 residues. The germline V gene has CDR1 LNHDA and CDR2 SQIVND (reference sequence). The CDR3 loop is CASMQYDNQPQHF. The CDR3 DNA reads as TGTGCCAGTATGCAATACGACAATCAGCCCCAGCATTTT.

V gene TRBV11-1 combines with J gene TRBJ2-1; the match to TRBD2 covers 10 bases. Trimming at V came to 6 bases and at J to 4 bases, leaving 9 bases not matched to a gene. This CDR3 has 16 residues. Germline V gene sequence: CDR1 SGHAT, CDR2 FQDESV (reference sequence). CDR3 sequence (DNA): TGTGCCAGCAGAAAAAGCGGGAGGGTACTTTACAATGAGCAGTTCTTC. Translated: CASRKSGRVLYNEQFF.

Notes on this clone: A clone one base away is much larger, so this may be a read error. The V gene is TRBV7-9, the J gene TRBJ1-2, with a possible D match to TRBD1 (5 bases). The CDR3 runs to 13 residues. In germline, CDR1 is SEHNR, CDR2 FQNEAQ (reference sequence). The CDR3 loop reads CASSPPGTGGYIF. CDR3 coding DNA: TGTGCCAGCAGCCCCCCCGGGACCGGTGGCTACATCTTC.

The rearrangement uses TRBV7-2 and TRBJ1-5, with 9 bases identical to TRBD1. The CDR3 runs to 14 residues. Trimming cost V 5 bases and J 6 bases; bases outside gene matches: 5. CDR1 is SGHTA, CDR2 FQGNSA, per germline. Written as DNA, the CDR3 is TGTGCCAGCAGCCTGGGACAGGGTCCTCAGCCCCAGCATTTT. Protein product: CASSLGQGPQPQHF.

Regarding this clone: This sample includes further DNA sequences coding for the same CDR3. V gene TRBV5-1 combines with J gene TRBJ1-5; D gene uncertain. Per the germline V gene, CDR1 is SGHRS and CDR2 is YFSETQ. The CDR3 spans 13 residues. V was clipped by 0 bases and J by 6 bases, with 7 bases between them. Here the CDR3 reads CASSLVLGQPQHF. The CDR3 nucleotides read TGCGCCAGCAGCTTGGTCTTGGGTCAGCCCCAGCATTTT.

The rearrangement uses TRBV5-1 and TRBJ2-5; D tentatively reads TRBD1 or TRBD2 (6 bases each). V shed 0 bases and J shed 5 bases, with 20 bases lying between them. The CDR3 is 17 residues long. CDR1 is SGHRS and CDR2 is YFSETQ in the germline V gene. CDR3 residues: CASSLGKQARGGETQYF. CDR3 coding DNA: TGCGCCAGCAGCTTGGGGAAACAGGCCCGAGGGGGGGAGACCCAGTACTTC.

The V and J genes are TRBV7-6 and TRBJ2-3; 10 bases match TRBD2. The CDR3 runs to 14 residues. Germline CDR1 is SGHVS and CDR2 is FNYEAQ. After removal of 5 bases from V and 6 bases from J, the junction contained 5 bases not matched to a gene. This chain's CDR3 is CASSALAGIDTQYF. CDR3 sequence (DNA): TGTGCCAGCAGCGCACTAGCGGGAATCGATACGCAGTATTTT.

The chain combines TRBV18 with TRBJ1-4; 9 bases map to TRBD1. Germline-derived CDR1 and CDR2 are KGHSH and LQKENI. This CDR3 has 19 amino acids. V was clipped by 1 base and J by 7 bases; unmatched bases: 16. CDR3 bases: TGTGCCAGCTCACCACAACCCTTCCCGGGACAGGGAAGGGGTGAAAAACTGTTTTTT. It codes for CASSPQPFPGQGRGEKLFF.

V is TRBV4-2 and J is TRBJ1-3, with a tentative D call TRBD1 (6 bases). The CDR3 has 16 amino acids. Germline loops: CDR1 LGHNA, CDR2 YNFKEQ. The V and J ends lost 4 bases and 2 bases respectively, with 15 bases between them. The CDR3 loop is CASSPPGGATGNTIYF. The CDR3 DNA reads TGTGCCAGCAGCCCTCCCGGGGGGGCAACTGGAAACACCATATATTTT.

This clone was found a few times. The rearrangement links TRBV5-6 to TRBJ2-3; 7 bases fit TRBD2. The CDR3 contains 17 residues. Germline lookup yields CDR1 SGHDT and CDR2 YYEEEE. Germline trimming cut 5 bases from V and 2 bases from J; bases unmatched to any gene: 14. The CDR3 coding sequence is TGTGCCAGCAGTTCTCCGGGACTACTAAAAAACACAGATACGCAGTATTTT. Translating gives CASSSPGLLKNTDTQYF.

The rearrangement joins TRBV4-3 to TRBJ2-3; 8 bases agree with TRBD2. This CDR3 spans 17 amino acids. Per the germline V gene, CDR1 is LGHNA and CDR2 is YSLEER. V shed 1 base, J shed 8 bases, and the junction held 14 bases outside the gene matches. The CDR3 region has the DNA TGCGCCAGCAGCCAAGGCATCGGGGGGACTAGTCTTGGTACGCAGTATTTT. Protein sequence: CASSQGIGGTSLGTQYF.

The V gene is TRBV6-4, the J gene TRBJ1-3; D uncertain. Per germline, CDR1 MRHNA and CDR2 SNTAGT. The V gene lost 3 bases and the J gene lost 7 bases, with 19 bases spanning the gap. The length of the CDR3 is 16 residues. The CDR3 DNA follows: TGTGCCAGCAGTGAAGGGCGGACTGGCGTTCGCAACACCATATATTTT. It encodes CASSEGRTGVRNTIYF.

The chain recombines TRBV7-3 with TRBJ2-1; D not certain. The CDR3 extends over 14 amino acids. Looked up from germline, CDR1 is SGHTA and CDR2 is FQGTGA. V lost 5 bases to trimming and J lost 5 bases, with 13 bases between them. For the CDR3, the DNA is TGTGCCAGCAGCCCCTCCCGTGAAAACAATGAGCAGTTCTTC. This codes for CASSPSRENNEQFF.

This clone was found a few times. The chain recombines TRBV23-1 with TRBJ2-1, with no clear D. TRBV23-1 is assigned to the ORF class and has an uncertain function. V was trimmed by 0 bases and J by 11 bases, leaving 8 bases between them. The CDR3 is made up of 12 amino acids. The CDR3 sequence: CASSQSAEKQFF. In nucleotides, the CDR3 is TGCGCCAGCAGTCAATCGGCGGAGAAGCAGTTCTTC.